Listed here are 8 T cell receptor beta chains from one sample, sequenced in a study of blood T cells in healthy people across ages. A second roughly 6 to 12 cycle PCR used barcoded and J-beta primers. TCRdb called the 5' RACE reads again in MiXCR, with one record for every CDR3 protein. In the table there are about 380,000 distinct CDR3 sequences, about 52% of which are singletons. The specimen sequenced was blood. The receptors here all came from a man between 60 and 70 years old in good health.

This clonotype was seen a single time. The genes are TRBV7-6 and TRBJ2-5; D might be TRBD1 or TRBD2, each matching 6 bases. The length of the CDR3 is 16 residues. The germline CDR1 and CDR2 sequences are SGHVS and FNYEAQ. Trimming took 3 bases from V and 0 from J, leaving 14 bases between them. The CDR3 reads CASSLGGRTYQETQYF. CDR3 bases: TGTGCCAGCAGCTTGGGGGGCAGAACGTACCAAGAGACCCAGTACTTC.

The rearrangement joins TRBV20-1 to TRBJ2-5, with no clear D. The end of the DNA fits TRBJ2-7 better, so the J call may be wrong. Per germline, CDR1 DFQATT and CDR2 SNEGSKA (reference sequence). The CDR3 sequence is 14 residues long. The CDR3 coding sequence is TGCAGTGCCGGCGGACGCGGTAGCTCCTACGAGCAGTACTTC. Protein sequence: CSAGGRGSSYEQYF.

This chain joins TRBV5-1 and TRBJ2-1; tentative D call: TRBD1 (8 bases). The DNA end is more similar to TRBJ2-7, so the J call may be wrong. The length of the CDR3 is 16 residues. CDR1 is SGHRS, CDR2 YFSETQ, per germline. The CDR3 DNA follows: TGCGCCAGCAGCTGGAGGGGCGGGGGACAGGACTACGAGCAGTACTTC. As protein: CASSWRGGGQDYEQYF.

The chain joins TRBV29-1 to TRBJ2-7, with TRBD2 as a possible D gene (6 bases). Trimming took 8 bases from V and 3 from J, leaving 14 bases between them. The CDR3 length is 12 residues. Per germline, CDR1 SQVTM and CDR2 ANQGSEA. The chain's CDR3 is CSFIGGVYEQYF. The CDR3 DNA sequence: TGCAGCTTTATCGGGGGAGTCTACGAGCAGTACTTC.

The J gene is TRBJ1-6, the V gene TRBV2, with TRBD1 identical over 9 bases. Unmatched junction bases numbered 11, after V lost 10 bases and J lost 10 bases. CDR1 and CDR2 (germline): SNHLY, FYNNEI. CDR3 size: 14 residues. This CDR3 reads CATKRDREGSPLHF. CDR3 DNA: TGTGCCACCAAGAGGGACAGGGAAGGGTCACCCCTCCACTTT.

This clonotype turned up a few times. The chain combines TRBV20-1 with TRBJ1-2; 11 bases are a match to TRBD1. Germline CDR1 DFQATT, CDR2 SNEGSKA (reference sequence). V lost 1 base, J lost 4 bases, and 5 bases stayed unmatched. The CDR3 contains 15 residues. The CDR3 is CSARGAGQGAYGYTF. The CDR3 DNA reads TGCAGTGCTAGAGGGGCCGGACAGGGGGCCTATGGCTACACCTTC.

This clonotype appeared a single time. The V gene is TRBV7-9, the J gene TRBJ2-7; weak D call: TRBD1 (6 bases). Judging by the DNA end, TRBJ2-5 fits better; the J call may be wrong. Germline V gene sequence: CDR1 SEHNR, CDR2 FQNEAQ (reference sequence). The CDR3 has 14 amino acids. The CDR3 DNA is TGTGCCAGCAGCCCGCGGACAGCGAAGGAGACCCAGTACTTC. Protein: CASSPRTAKETQYF.

Notes on this clonotype: A single base separates this from a much larger clone, so it may be a read error. The chain recombines TRBV13 with TRBJ1-2; 8 bases are a match to TRBD1. Germline V gene data show CDR1 as PRHDT and CDR2 as FYEKMQ (reference sequence). The CDR3 is 14 amino acids. CDR3 DNA: TGTGCCGGCAGCGGACGGGACAGGCTCTATGGCTACACCTTC. Translation gives CAGSGRDRLYGYTF.